Detailed here is one T cell receptor beta chain. The data stem from a study of blood T cell repertoires in COVID-19. Per the germline V gene, CDR1 is KGHSH and CDR2 is LQKENI. Trimming cost V 3 bases and J 7 bases; bases outside gene matches: 12. This CDR3 spans 16 amino acids. The repertoire was sequenced with immunoSEQ multiplex PCR; TCRdb's copy has only in-frame clones and lacks some. The sample holds 250,000 to 300,000 clones, just over 85% seen once. V is TRBV18 and J is TRBJ1-1; 9 bases align to TRBD1. Sequencing was done on a sample of PBMCs or T cells enriched from blood (not recorded which). The clonotype comes from a man in his late teens or twenties who had recovered from COVID-19. The CDR3 bases are TGTGCCAGCTCACCCGGGACAGGGACTCTCGGTGTTGAAGCTTTCTTT. Translating gives CASSPGTGTLGVEAFF. Supplemented by reference TRBV18 and TRBJ1-1, the full variable domain reads NAGVMQNPRHLVRRRGQEARLRCSPMKGHSHVYWYRQLPEEGLKFMVYLQKENIIDESGMPKERFSAEFPKEGPSILRIQQVVRGDSAAYFCASSPGTGTLGVEAFFGQGTRLTVV.